This T cell receptor (beta chain) emerged from a study of identifying expanded T cells in peripheral blood. The table lists this clone with a count of one. Antigen specificity is unknown. Overall study findings and caveats: Over two and four weeks, about 15 and 19 clones changed, versus 1.2 between replicates. Clone count variance between approximately two-week samples rose with total template count.

No infections or other immune events were documented during collection. Profiling relied on immunoSEQ multiplex PCR, and the TCRdb table lists in-frame clones only, not all of them. The top ten clones hold about 3% of a sample with 80,000 to 90,000 clones, around nine tenths of them seen once. The sequenced sample was blood. The TCR was taken from a person aged 18-69 years in good health.

In DNA, the CDR3 is TGTGCCAGCAGCCTGGCCGGAGGCCTAACCTACGAGCAGTACTTC. This gives the protein CASSLAGGLTYEQYF. V gene TRBV14 combines with J gene TRBJ2-7; tentatively, D is TRBD2 (5 bases). Trimming cost V 4 bases and J 2 bases, with 15 bases left between them. CDR3 length equals 15 residues. Germline CDR1 is SGHDN and CDR2 is FVKESK.